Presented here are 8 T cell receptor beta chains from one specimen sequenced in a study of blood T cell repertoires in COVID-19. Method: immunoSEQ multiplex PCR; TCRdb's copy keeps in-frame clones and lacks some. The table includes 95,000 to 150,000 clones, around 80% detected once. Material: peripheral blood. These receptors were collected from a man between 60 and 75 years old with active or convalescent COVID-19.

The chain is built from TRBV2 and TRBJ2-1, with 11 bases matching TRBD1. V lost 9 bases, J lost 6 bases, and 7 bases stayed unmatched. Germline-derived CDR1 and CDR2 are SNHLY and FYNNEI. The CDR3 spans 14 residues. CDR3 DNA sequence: TGTGCCAGTATGGGGACAGGGGGTTCCAATGAGCAGTTCTTC. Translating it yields CASMGTGGSNEQFF. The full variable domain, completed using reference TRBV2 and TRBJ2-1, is EPEVTQTPSHQVTQMGQEVILRCVPISNHLYFYWYRQILGQKVEFLVSFYNNEISEKSEIFDDQFSVERPDGSNFTLKIRSTKLEDSAMYFCASMGTGGSNEQFFGPGTRLTVL.

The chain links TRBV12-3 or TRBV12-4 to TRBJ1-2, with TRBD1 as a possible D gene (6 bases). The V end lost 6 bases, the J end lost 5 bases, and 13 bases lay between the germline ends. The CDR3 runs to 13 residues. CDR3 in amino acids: CASSPQGTYGYTF. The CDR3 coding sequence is TGTGCCAGCAGCCCCCAGGGGACATATGGCTACACCTTC.

This CDR3 reads CATSNPGTGDVNEQFF. DNA for the CDR3: TGTGCCACCAGCAATCCAGGGACAGGGGACGTAAATGAGCAGTTCTTC. The chain carries TRBV15 and TRBJ2-1; 10 nucleotides match TRBD1. Trimming took 4 bases from V and 7 from J; bases not matched to a gene: 10. The CDR3 contains 16 residues. Germline V gives CDR1 LNHNV, CDR2 YYDKDF (reference sequence).

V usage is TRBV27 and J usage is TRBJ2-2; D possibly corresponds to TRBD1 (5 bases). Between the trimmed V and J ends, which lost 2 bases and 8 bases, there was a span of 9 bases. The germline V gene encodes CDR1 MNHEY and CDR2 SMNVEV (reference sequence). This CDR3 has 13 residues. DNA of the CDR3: TGTGCCAGCAGTTTAGCAGGGTTAGGGGAGCTGTTTTTT. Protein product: CASSLAGLGELFF.

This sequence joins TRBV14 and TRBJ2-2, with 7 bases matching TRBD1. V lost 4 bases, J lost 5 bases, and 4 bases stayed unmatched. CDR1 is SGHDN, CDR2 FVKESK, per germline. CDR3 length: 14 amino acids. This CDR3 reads CASSPVRGTGELFF. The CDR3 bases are TGTGCCAGCAGCCCGGTCAGGGGGACCGGGGAGCTGTTTTTT.

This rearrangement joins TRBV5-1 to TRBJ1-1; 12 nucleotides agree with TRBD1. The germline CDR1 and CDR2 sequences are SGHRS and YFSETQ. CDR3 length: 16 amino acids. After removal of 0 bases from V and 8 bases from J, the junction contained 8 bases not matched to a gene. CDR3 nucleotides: TGCGCCAGCAGCTTGGGTAGGGACAGGGGGCTCAAGGAAGCTTTCTTT. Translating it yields CASSLGRDRGLKEAFF.

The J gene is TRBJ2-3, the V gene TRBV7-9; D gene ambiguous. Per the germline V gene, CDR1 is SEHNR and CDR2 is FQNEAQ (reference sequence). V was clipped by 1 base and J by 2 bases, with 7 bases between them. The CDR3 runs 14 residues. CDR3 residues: CASSLDSTTDTQYF. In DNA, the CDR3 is TGTGCCAGCAGCTTAGACAGTACCACAGATACGCAGTATTTT.

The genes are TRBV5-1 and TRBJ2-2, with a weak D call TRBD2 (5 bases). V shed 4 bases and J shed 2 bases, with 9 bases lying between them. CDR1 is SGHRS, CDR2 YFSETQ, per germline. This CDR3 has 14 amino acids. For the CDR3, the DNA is TGCGCCAGCAGCCGAGACTATAACACCGGGGAGCTGTTTTTT. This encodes CASSRDYNTGELFF.